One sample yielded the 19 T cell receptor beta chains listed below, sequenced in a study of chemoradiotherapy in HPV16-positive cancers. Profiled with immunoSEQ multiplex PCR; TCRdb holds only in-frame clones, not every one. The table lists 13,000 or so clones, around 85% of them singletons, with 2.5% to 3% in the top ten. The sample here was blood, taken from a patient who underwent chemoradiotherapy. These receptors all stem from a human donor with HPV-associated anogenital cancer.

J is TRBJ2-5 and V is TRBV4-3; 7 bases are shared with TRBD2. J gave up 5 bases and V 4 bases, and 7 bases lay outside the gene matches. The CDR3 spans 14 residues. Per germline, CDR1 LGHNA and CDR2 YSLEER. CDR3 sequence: CASSLSPLAETQYF. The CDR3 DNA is TGCGCCAGCAGCCTAAGCCCACTAGCGGAGACCCAGTACTTC.

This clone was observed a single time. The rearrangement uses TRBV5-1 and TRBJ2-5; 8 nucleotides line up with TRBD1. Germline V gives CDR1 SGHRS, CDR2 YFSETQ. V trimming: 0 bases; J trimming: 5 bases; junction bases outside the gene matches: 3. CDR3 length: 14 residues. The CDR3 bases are TGCGCCAGCAGCTTGGGACAGGGGATTGAGACCCAGTACTTC. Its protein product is CASSLGQGIETQYF. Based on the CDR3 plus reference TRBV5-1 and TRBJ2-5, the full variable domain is KAGVTQTPRYLIKTRGQQVTLSCSPISGHRSVSWYQQTPGQGLQFLFEYFSETQRNKGNFPGRFSGRQFSNSRSEMNVSTLELGDSALYLCASSLGQGIETQYFGPGTRLLVL.

The CDR3 bases are TGTGCCATCAGTTCGGGACAGGGGAACTATGGCTACACCTTC. Amino acids: CAISSGQGNYGYTF. The rearrangement uses TRBV10-3 and TRBJ1-2, with 10 positions matching TRBD1. V lost 5 bases to trimming and J lost 2 bases; unmatched junction nucleotides: 2. The CDR3 spans 14 residues. CDR1 and CDR2 from the germline V gene are ENHRY and SYGVKD.

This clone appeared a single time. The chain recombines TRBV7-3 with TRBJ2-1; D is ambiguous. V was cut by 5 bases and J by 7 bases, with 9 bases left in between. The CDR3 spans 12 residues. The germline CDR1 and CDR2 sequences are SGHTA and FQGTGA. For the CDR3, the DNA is TGTGCCAGCAGCCCGGAAGGTAATGAGCAGTTCTTC. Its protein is CASSPEGNEQFF.

The CDR3: CASRSWQSYEQYF. The CDR3 DNA sequence: TGTGCCAGCAGGTCATGGCAGAGCTACGAGCAGTACTTC. The chain employs TRBV27 and TRBJ2-7, with D unclear. This CDR3 spans 13 amino acids. Germline CDR1 and CDR2: MNHEY and SMNVEV (reference sequence). With 6 bases removed from V and 3 bases from J, the gap between germline ends came to 12 bases.

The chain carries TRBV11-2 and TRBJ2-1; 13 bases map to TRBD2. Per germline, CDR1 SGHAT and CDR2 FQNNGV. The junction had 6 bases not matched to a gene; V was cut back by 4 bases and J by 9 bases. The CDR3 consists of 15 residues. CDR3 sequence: CASSSTSGGAGEQFF. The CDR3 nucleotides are TGTGCCAGCAGCTCCACTAGCGGGGGGGCGGGTGAGCAGTTCTTC.

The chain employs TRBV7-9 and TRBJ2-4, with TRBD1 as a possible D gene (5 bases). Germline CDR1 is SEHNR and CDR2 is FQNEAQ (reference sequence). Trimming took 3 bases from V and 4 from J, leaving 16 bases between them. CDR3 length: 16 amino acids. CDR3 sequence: CASSFPREGGKNIQYF. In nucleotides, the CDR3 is TGTGCCAGCAGCTTTCCCAGGGAAGGTGGAAAAAACATTCAGTACTTC.

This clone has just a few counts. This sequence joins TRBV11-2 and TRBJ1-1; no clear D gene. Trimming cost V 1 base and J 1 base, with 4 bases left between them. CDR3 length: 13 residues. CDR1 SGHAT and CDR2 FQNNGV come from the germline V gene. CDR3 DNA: TGTGCCAGCAGCTTAGGGCGGAACACTGAAGCTTTCTTT. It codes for CASSLGRNTEAFF.

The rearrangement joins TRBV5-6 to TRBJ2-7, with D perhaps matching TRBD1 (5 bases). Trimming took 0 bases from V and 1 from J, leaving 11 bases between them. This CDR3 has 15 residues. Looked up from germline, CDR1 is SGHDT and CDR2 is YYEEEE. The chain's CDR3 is CASSLGGSLSYEQYF. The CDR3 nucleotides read TGTGCCAGCAGCTTGGGGGGCTCCCTATCCTACGAGCAGTACTTC.

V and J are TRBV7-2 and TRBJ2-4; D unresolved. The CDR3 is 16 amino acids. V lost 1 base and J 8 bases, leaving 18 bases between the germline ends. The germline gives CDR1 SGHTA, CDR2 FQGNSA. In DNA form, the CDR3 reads TGTGCCAGCAGCTTAGACGCATCCGACTGGACGTACATTCAGTACTTC. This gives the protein CASSLDASDWTYIQYF. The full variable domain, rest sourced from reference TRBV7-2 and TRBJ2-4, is GAGVSQSPSNKVTEKGKDVELRCDPISGHTALYWYRQSLGQGLEFLIYFQGNSAPDKSGLPSDRFSAERTGGSVSTLTIQRTQQEDSAVYLCASSLDASDWTYIQYFGAGTRLSVL.

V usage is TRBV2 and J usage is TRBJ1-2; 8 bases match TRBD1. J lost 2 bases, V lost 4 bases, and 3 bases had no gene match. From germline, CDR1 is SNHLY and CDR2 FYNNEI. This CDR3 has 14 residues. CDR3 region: CASSARTGNYGYTF. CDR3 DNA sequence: TGTGCCAGCAGTGCTCGGACAGGGAACTATGGCTACACCTTC.

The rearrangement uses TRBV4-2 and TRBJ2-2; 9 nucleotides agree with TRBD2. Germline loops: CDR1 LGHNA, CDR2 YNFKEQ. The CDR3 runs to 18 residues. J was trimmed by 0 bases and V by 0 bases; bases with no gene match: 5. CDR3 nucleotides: TGTGCCAGCAGCCAAGACCCTGGCGGGGGGGCGAACACCGGGGAGCTGTTTTTT. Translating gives CASSQDPGGGANTGELFF.

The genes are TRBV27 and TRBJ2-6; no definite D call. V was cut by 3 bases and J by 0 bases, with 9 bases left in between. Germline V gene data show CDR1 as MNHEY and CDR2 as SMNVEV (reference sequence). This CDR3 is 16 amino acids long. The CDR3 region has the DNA TGTGCCAGCAGTTTCCGGCGATTCTCTGGGGCCAACGTCCTGACTTTC. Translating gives CASSFRRFSGANVLTF.

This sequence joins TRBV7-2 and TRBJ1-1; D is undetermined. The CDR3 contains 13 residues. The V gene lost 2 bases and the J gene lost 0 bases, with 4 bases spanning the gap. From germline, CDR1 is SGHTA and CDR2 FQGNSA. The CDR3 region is CASSLQLNTEAFF. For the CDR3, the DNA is TGTGCCAGCAGCTTACAGTTGAACACTGAAGCTTTCTTT.

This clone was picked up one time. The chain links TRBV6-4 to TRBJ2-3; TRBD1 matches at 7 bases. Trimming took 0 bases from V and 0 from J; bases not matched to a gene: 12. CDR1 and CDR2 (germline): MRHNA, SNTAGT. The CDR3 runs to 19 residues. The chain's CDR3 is CASSDSSLGGVPSTDTQYF. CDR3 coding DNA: TGTGCCAGCAGTGACTCGAGTCTAGGGGGCGTTCCTAGCACAGATACGCAGTATTTT.

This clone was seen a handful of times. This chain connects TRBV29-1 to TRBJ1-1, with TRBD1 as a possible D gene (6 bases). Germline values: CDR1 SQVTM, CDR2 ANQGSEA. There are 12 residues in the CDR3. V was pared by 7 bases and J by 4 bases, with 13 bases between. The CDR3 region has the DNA TGCAGCGCAGGGGAAGGGCGCACTGAAGCTTTCTTT. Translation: CSAGEGRTEAFF.

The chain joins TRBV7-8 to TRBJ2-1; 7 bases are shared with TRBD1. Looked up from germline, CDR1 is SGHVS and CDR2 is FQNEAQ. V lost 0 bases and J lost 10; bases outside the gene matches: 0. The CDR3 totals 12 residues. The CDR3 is CASSLAGGEQFF. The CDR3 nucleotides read TGTGCCAGCAGCTTAGCAGGGGGCGAGCAGTTCTTC. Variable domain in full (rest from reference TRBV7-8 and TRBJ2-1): GAGVSQSPRYKVAKRGQDVALRCDPISGHVSLFWYQQALGQGPEFLTYFQNEAQLDKSGLPSDRFFAERPEGSVSTLKIQRTQQEDSAVYLCASSLAGGEQFFGPGTRLTVL.

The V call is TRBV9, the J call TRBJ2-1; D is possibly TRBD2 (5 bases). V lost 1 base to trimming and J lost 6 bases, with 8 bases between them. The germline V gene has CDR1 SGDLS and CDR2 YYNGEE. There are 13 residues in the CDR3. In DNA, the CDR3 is TGTGCCAGCAGCGTATGGAGGTCCAATGAGCAGTTCTTC. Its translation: CASSVWRSNEQFF.

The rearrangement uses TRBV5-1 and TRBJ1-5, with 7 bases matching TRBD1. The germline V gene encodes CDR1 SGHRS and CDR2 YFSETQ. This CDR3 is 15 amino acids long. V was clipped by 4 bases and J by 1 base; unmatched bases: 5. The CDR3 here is CASSLGQSSNQPQHF. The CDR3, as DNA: TGCGCCAGCAGCCTGGGACAGTCGAGCAATCAGCCCCAGCATTTT.